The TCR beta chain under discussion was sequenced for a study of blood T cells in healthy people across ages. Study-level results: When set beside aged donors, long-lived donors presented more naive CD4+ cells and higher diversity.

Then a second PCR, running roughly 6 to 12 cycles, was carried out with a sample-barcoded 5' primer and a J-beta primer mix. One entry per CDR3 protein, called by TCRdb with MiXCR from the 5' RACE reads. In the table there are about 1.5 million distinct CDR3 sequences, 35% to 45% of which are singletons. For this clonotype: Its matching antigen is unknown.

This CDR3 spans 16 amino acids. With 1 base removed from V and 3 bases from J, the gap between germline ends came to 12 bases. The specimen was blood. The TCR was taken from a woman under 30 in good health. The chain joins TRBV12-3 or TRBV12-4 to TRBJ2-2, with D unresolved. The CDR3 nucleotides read TGTGCCAGCAGTTTAGATATGGGAAGAGACACCGGGGAGCTGTTTTTT. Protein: CASSLDMGRDTGELFF.